Below, one T cell receptor beta chain is given with its context. What it binds is unknown. Extraction of total RNA was performed on unfractionated whole blood. This entry is derived from a study of human T cells and chemical hapten exposure. Study-level findings and limits: Sensitizing to DPC left TCRs with a frequency above 1 in 1000 unaltered.

Unique molecular identifiers were attached to individual cDNA molecules within the library. MiXCR, applied by TCRdb to the 5' RACE reads, yields one record per CDR3 protein. The table records 110,000 or so distinct CDR3 sequences, approximately 19% of them present only once. Trimming left V 2 bases short and J 1 base short, with 14 bases between. Germline V gives CDR1 MDHEN, CDR2 SYDVKM. CDR3 length: 16 amino acids. The TCR was taken from a human donor in good health. The chain is built from TRBV28 and TRBJ1-1; D ambiguous. CDR3 nucleotides: TGTGCCAGCAGTTTAGGGATAGGCCCTCGGAACACTGAAGCTTTCTTT. Amino acids: CASSLGIGPRNTEAFF.